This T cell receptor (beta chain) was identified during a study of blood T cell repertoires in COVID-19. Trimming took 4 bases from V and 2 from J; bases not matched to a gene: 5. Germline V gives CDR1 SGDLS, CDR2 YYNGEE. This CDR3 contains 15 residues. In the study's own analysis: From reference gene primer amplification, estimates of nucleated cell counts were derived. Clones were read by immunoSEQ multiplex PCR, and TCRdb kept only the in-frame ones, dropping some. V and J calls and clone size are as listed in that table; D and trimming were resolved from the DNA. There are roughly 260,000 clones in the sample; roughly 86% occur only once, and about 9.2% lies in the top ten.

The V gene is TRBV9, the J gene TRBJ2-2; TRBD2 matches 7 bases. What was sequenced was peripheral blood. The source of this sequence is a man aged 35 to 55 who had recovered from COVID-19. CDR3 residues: CASSPGTKNTGELFF. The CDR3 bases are TGTGCCAGCAGCCCCGGGACTAAAAACACCGGGGAGCTGTTTTTT.